This T cell receptor beta chain was identified in a study of radiotherapy plus CTLA-4 blockade in lung cancer. Findings and caveats of the study: Expansion of tumor-derived TCR clones was observed in blood after radiotherapy plus ipilimumab.

Profiled with immunoSEQ multiplex PCR; TCRdb holds only in-frame clones, not every one. The top ten hold about a sixth of the sample, which has 85,000 to 90,000 clones, 70% to 90% seen once. The CDR3 runs to 14 residues. The ends lost 8 bases at V and 1 base at J; junction bases unmatched: 3. CDR1 and CDR2 from the germline V gene are ENHRY and SYGVKD. Comments on this clone: Antigen: not known.

Sequencing used peripheral blood, obtained from a patient treated with radiotherapy plus ipilimumab. The TCR originated in a human donor with non-small cell lung cancer that progressed on radiotherapy plus ipilimumab. V gene TRBV10-3 combines with J gene TRBJ1-5; 9 nucleotides line up with TRBD1. CDR3 protein: CAIRGTGSNQPQHF. The CDR3 DNA follows: TGTGCCATCCGCGGGACAGGGAGCAATCAGCCCCAGCATTTT.